Each of the 18 T cell receptor beta chains below was sequenced from the same sample in a study of OX40 agonist ivuxolimab in advanced cancers. Repertoires were generated with immunoSEQ multiplex PCR, while TCRdb's copy carries only in-frame clones and drops some. The repertoire has 70,000 or so clones, 92% of them found once; the top ten carry 6% to 8%. The source was CD4+ or CD8+ T cells sorted from blood, collected in a trial of the OX40 agonist ivuxolimab. Every receptor here comes from an adult with an advanced solid tumor such as melanoma, head and neck, liver or kidney cancer.

The chain is built from TRBV19 and TRBJ1-5, with D maybe TRBD1 (5 bases). Trimming left V 7 bases short and J 7 bases short, with 23 bases between. This CDR3 is built from 16 residues. CDR1 is LNHDA and CDR2 is SQIVND in the germline V gene (reference sequence). CDR3 region: CASTPIPEGRGQPQHF. The CDR3 DNA reads as TGTGCCAGTACCCCAATCCCAGAGGGGCGCGGGCAGCCCCAGCATTTT.

The chain links TRBV5-1 to TRBJ2-7; D is possibly TRBD1 (5 bases). The CDR3 is made up of 13 amino acids. Germline V gene lookup returns CDR1 SGHRS and CDR2 YFSETQ. With 0 bases removed from V and 7 bases from J, the gap between germline ends came to 11 bases. The CDR3 sequence: CASSLAGSLEQYF. The DNA for the CDR3 is TGCGCCAGCAGCTTGGCAGGGTCCCTGGAGCAGTACTTC.

The chain joins TRBV2 to TRBJ2-7, with 8 bases matching TRBD2. Germline trimming cut 5 bases from V and 4 bases from J; bases unmatched to any gene: 19. The CDR3 has 18 residues. Germline V gives CDR1 SNHLY, CDR2 FYNNEI. The CDR3 region is CASSPGTSGFLMTYEQYF. The CDR3 nucleotides read TGTGCCAGCAGTCCCGGAACTAGCGGTTTTTTGATGACATACGAGCAGTACTTC.

As DNA, the CDR3 is TGTGCCAGCAGCTTAGCGAGCGGACAGGGCTTTTGGAACACTGAAGCTTTCTTT. Amino acids: CASSLASGQGFWNTEAFF. The chain combines TRBV7-2 with TRBJ1-1; 8 nucleotides agree with TRBD1. In germline, CDR1 is SGHTA, CDR2 FQGNSA. Trimming cost V 0 bases and J 1 base; bases outside gene matches: 10. The CDR3 consists of 18 residues.

The V and J genes are TRBV19 and TRBJ2-1; D is perhaps TRBD2 (6 bases). The germline CDR1 and CDR2 sequences are LNHDA and SQIVND (reference sequence). The V gene lost 3 bases and the J gene lost 7 bases, with 10 bases spanning the gap. The CDR3 totals 13 residues. This chain's CDR3 is CASSMGGLNEQFF. The CDR3 DNA reads TGTGCCAGTAGTATGGGGGGATTAAATGAGCAGTTCTTC.

This clone was counted once. The gene calls are TRBV4-1 and TRBJ1-1, with unresolved D. V shed 3 bases and J shed 0 bases, with 8 bases lying between them. The CDR3 consists of 14 residues. Germline CDR1 is MGHRA and CDR2 is YSYEKL. CDR3 protein: CASSQQYMNTEAFF. DNA for the CDR3: TGCGCCAGCAGCCAGCAATACATGAACACTGAAGCTTTCTTT.

The genes are TRBV5-1 and TRBJ1-2, with 7 positions matching TRBD1. Germline V gene data show CDR1 as SGHRS and CDR2 as YFSETQ. With 3 bases clipped from V and 1 base from J, the junction kept 15 bases outside the gene matches. The CDR3 is 18 residues long. The chain's CDR3 is CASSSTETTGVGNYGYTF. The CDR3 DNA sequence: TGCGCCAGCAGCTCCACCGAGACTACAGGGGTGGGTAACTATGGCTACACCTTC.

The chain employs TRBV27 and TRBJ2-5; D might be TRBD1 (6 bases). V was shortened by 3 bases and J by 4 bases, with 12 bases between the two germline ends. Germline V gene lookup returns CDR1 MNHEY and CDR2 SMNVEV (reference sequence). The CDR3 is 14 residues long. The DNA for the CDR3 is TGTGCCAGCAGTTTCGTTGACAGGATAGAGACCCAGTACTTC. Translation gives CASSFVDRIETQYF.

The chain links TRBV27 to TRBJ2-7, with a tentative D call TRBD2 (6 bases). This CDR3 is 16 amino acids long. The germline gives CDR1 MNHEY, CDR2 SMNVEV (reference sequence). V gave up 5 bases and J gave up 0 bases, with 17 bases separating them. The CDR3 reads CASSPSLGGTSYEQYF. In nucleotides, the CDR3 is TGTGCCAGCAGTCCCTCTTTGGGGGGAACCTCCTACGAGCAGTACTTC.

The chain has TRBV19 and TRBJ2-5; TRBD1 agrees at 7 bases. The CDR3 consists of 16 residues. Trimming removed 4 bases from V and 1 base from J; junction bases left unmatched: 9. Germline V gene lookup returns CDR1 LNHDA and CDR2 SQIVND (reference sequence). The CDR3 loop is CASSTSGQAIQETQYF. DNA of the CDR3: TGTGCCAGTAGTACCTCCGGACAGGCCATCCAAGAGACCCAGTACTTC. Variable domain in full (rest from reference TRBV19 and TRBJ2-5): DGGITQSPKYLFRKEGQNVTLSCEQNLNHDAMYWYRQDPGQGLRLIYYSQIVNDFQKGDIAEGYSVSREKKESFPLTVTSAQKNPTAFYLCASSTSGQAIQETQYFGPGTRLLVL.

The V and J genes are TRBV6-1 and TRBJ2-3, with D possibly being TRBD2 (7 bases). Germline V gene data show CDR1 as MNHNS and CDR2 as SASEGT. Trimming took 0 bases from V and 2 from J, leaving 18 bases between them. The CDR3 runs to 18 residues. CDR3 loop: CASSEAGGAEGLTDTQYF. CDR3 nucleotide sequence: TGTGCCAGCAGTGAAGCGGGGGGGGCCGAAGGGCTCACAGATACGCAGTATTTT.

The CDR3: CASKGMLVEQFF. The CDR3 DNA sequence: TGTGCCAGCAAGGGGATGTTGGTTGAGCAGTTCTTC. The chain combines TRBV4-2 with TRBJ2-1; possible D gene TRBD1, 5 bases. The V gene lost 7 bases and the J gene lost 9 bases, with 13 bases spanning the gap. Germline-derived CDR1 and CDR2 are LGHNA and YNFKEQ. The CDR3 has 12 residues.

The chain joins TRBV7-9 to TRBJ2-1; D is undetermined. The ends were cut back, 5 bases at V and 2 bases at J, with 13 bases in the middle. The CDR3 extends over 15 amino acids. The V gene's germline CDR1 is SEHNR and CDR2 FQNEAQ (reference sequence). Here the CDR3 DNA reads TGTGCCAGCAGCCCCCATCGGACGCCCTACAATGAGCAGTTCTTC. The encoded protein is CASSPHRTPYNEQFF.

The chain recombines TRBV27 with TRBJ2-7; 9 positions match TRBD1. Looked up from germline, CDR1 is MNHEY and CDR2 is SMNVEV (reference sequence). The CDR3 covers 13 residues. Trimming at V came to 2 bases and at J to 5 bases, leaving 1 base not matched to a gene. The CDR3 nucleotides are TGTGCCAGCAGTTTAGACAGGGGGGACGAGCAGTACTTC. Its translation is CASSLDRGDEQYF.

The chain is built from TRBV7-9 and TRBJ1-1; D ambiguous. Trimming took off 5 bases at V and 4 bases at J, with 8 bases between the two ends. Germline CDR1 is SEHNR and CDR2 is FQNEAQ (reference sequence). The CDR3 runs 12 residues. CDR3 coding DNA: TGTGCCAGCAGCGTCATGGCCACTGAAGCTTTCTTT. Translating it yields CASSVMATEAFF.

The rearrangement joins TRBV29-1 to TRBJ1-2, with D hard to call. The CDR3 consists of 15 residues. V was shortened by 6 bases and J by 2 bases, with 19 bases between the two germline ends. Germline lookup yields CDR1 SQVTM and CDR2 ANQGSEA. The CDR3 protein is CSVLTLTYENYGYTF. As DNA, the CDR3 is TGCAGCGTCCTCACCCTGACATACGAGAACTATGGCTACACCTTC.

The CDR3 loop is CASSPTRVGELFF. CDR3 coding DNA: TGTGCCAGCAGCCCCACTAGGGTCGGGGAGCTGTTTTTT. V gene TRBV11-3 combines with J gene TRBJ2-2; tentatively, D is TRBD2 (5 bases). CDR1 is SGHNT, CDR2 YENEEA, per germline. This CDR3 is built from 13 residues. With 5 bases removed from V and 7 bases from J, the gap between germline ends came to 11 bases. The whole variable domain, remainder taken from reference TRBV11-3 and TRBJ2-2, is EAGVVQSPRYKIIEKKQPVAFWCNPISGHNTLYWYLQNLGQGPELLIRYENEEAVDDSQLPKDRFSAERLKGVDSTLKIQPAELGDSAVYLCASSPTRVGELFFGEGSRLTVL.

The chain has TRBV2 and TRBJ1-1, with a weak D call TRBD1 (5 bases). With 1 base removed from V and 11 bases from J, the gap between germline ends came to 20 bases. The germline V gene encodes CDR1 SNHLY and CDR2 FYNNEI. This CDR3 is 15 amino acids long. CDR3 DNA: TGTGCCAGCAGTGAAGATTTCGGGACGGCGAACTTGGCTTTCTTT. Translation: CASSEDFGTANLAFF.